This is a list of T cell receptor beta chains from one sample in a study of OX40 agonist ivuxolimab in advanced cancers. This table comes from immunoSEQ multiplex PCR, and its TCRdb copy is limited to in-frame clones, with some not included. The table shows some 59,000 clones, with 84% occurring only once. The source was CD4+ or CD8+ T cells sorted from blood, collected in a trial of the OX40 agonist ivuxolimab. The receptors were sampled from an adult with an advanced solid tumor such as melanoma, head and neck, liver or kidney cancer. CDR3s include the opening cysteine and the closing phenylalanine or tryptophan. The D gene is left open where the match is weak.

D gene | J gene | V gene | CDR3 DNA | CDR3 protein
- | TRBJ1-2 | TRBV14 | TGTGCCAGCAGCCAGTTCACCGGGGACTATGGCTACACCTTC | CASSQFTGDYGYTF
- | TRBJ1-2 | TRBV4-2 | TGTGCCAGCAGCCAAACCGGGACCCAGAACTATGGCTACACCTTC | CASSQTGTQNYGYTF
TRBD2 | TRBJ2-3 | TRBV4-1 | TGCGCCAGCAGCCAAGAGACTAGCGGGGGGGTTAGAGATACGCAGTATTTT | CASSQETSGGVRDTQYF
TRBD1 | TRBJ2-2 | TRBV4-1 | TGCGCCAGCAGCCAAAAATATGCGGGACAGGGGACCGGGGAGCTGTTTTTT | CASSQKYAGQGTGELFF
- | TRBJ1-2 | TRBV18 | TGTGCCAGCTCACCAAGTGGCAGGGACAATGGCTACACCTTC | CASSPSGRDNGYTF
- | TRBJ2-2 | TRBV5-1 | TGCGCCAGCAGCTTGGAGGGGAAGGAGGCGAACACCGGGGAGCTGTTTTTT | CASSLEGKEANTGELFF
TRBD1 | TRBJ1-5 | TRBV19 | TGTGCCAGTAGATCGACAGGGCATCAGCCCCAGCATTTT | CASRSTGHQPQHF
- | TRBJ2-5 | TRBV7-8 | TGTGCCAGCAGCTTAATGGGGGGCCCAGAGGAGACCCAGTACTTC | CASSLMGGPEETQYF
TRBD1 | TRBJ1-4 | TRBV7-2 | TGTGCCAGCAGCCCGGGACAGGGGAGCGAAAAACTGTTTTTT | CASSPGQGSEKLFF
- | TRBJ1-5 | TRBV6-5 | TGTGCCAGCAGAACAGGGCCTTTTAGCAATCAGCCCCAGCATTTT | CASRTGPFSNQPQHF